This T cell receptor beta chain was captured by sequencing in a study of CD8 T cells in Susac syndrome. Random hexamers were used to reverse transcribe the RNA input (roughly 0.5 to 1 ug). TCR beta CDR3 was amplified by immunoSEQ multiplex PCR. This amplification extended across 54 Vbeta and 13 Jbeta segments. MiXCR, run by TCRdb on the immunoSEQ multiplex PCR reads, gives a single entry per CDR3 protein. This table holds about 83,000 distinct CDR3 sequences, roughly 96% found once. About this clonotype: Its target is not known.

Looked up from germline, CDR1 is SEHNR and CDR2 is FQNEAQ (reference sequence). Trimming pared 5 bases from V and 0 bases from J, leaving 13 bases between. The CDR3 length is 16 residues. General study points: It was acknowledged by the study that relatively few individuals were included in its TCR sequencing and HLA analysis.

The sequenced sample was CD8+ T cells from PBMCs. The V call is TRBV7-9, the J call TRBJ2-2; maybe TRBD1 (6 bases). This receptor was obtained from a human donor with Susac syndrome. The CDR3 coding sequence is TGTGCCAGCAGCACCCGGGACACTGCGAACACCGGGGAGCTGTTTTTT. It yields the protein CASSTRDTANTGELFF.